Listed here are 9 T cell receptor beta chains from one sample, sequenced in a study of siplizumab effects on memory and regulatory T cells. Here immunoSEQ multiplex PCR was the method, and the copy in TCRdb shows in-frame clones only, minus some. Here the sample spans approximately 84,000 clones, over 90% being singletons. Input material: CD8+ T cells sorted from blood. The receptors stem from a human donor in good health.

The rearrangement links TRBV29-1 to TRBJ1-2, with D unresolved. Germline V gives CDR1 SQVTM, CDR2 ANQGSEA. The CDR3 has 15 residues. V was cut by 6 bases and J by 1 base, with 18 bases left in between. This chain's CDR3 is CSVGLSPGSNYGYTF. CDR3 sequence (DNA): TGCAGCGTCGGGTTGTCGCCTGGCAGTAACTATGGCTACACCTTC.

The V call is TRBV5-4, the J call TRBJ2-7, with 10 bases lining up with TRBD1. CDR3 length: 14 amino acids. CDR1 and CDR2 from the germline V gene are SGHNT and YYREEE (reference sequence). The V and J ends lost 6 bases and 4 bases, in that order; junction bases with no gene match: 7. CDR3 sequence (DNA): TGTGCCAGCACTGACCGGGACAGGGGTTACGAGCAGTACTTC. Translating gives CASTDRDRGYEQYF. The entire variable domain, with the rest obtained from reference TRBV5-4 and TRBJ2-7, is as follows: ETGVTQSPTHLIKTRGQQVTLRCSSQSGHNTVSWYQQALGQGPQFIFQYYREEENGRGNFPPRFSGLQFPNYSSELNVNALELDDSALYLCASTDRDRGYEQYFGPGTRLTVT.

J is TRBJ2-3 and V is TRBV9; 10 nucleotides agree with TRBD2. The CDR3 extends over 15 amino acids. Germline CDR1 SGDLS, CDR2 YYNGEE. Losses at the gene ends were 2 bases for V and 5 bases for J; bases not matched to a gene: 5. CDR3 nucleotide sequence: TGTGCCAGCAGCGTCGGGACTAGCGTCAAAGATACGCAGTATTTT. This codes for CASSVGTSVKDTQYF. Complete variable domain (other parts from reference TRBV9 and TRBJ2-3): DSGVTQTPKHLITATGQRVTLRCSPRSGDLSVYWYQQSLDQGLQFLIQYYNGEERAKGNILERFSAQQFPDLHSELNLSSLELGDSALYFCASSVGTSVKDTQYFGPGTRLTVL.

This clone was seen more than once but under ten times. The chain combines TRBV27 with TRBJ1-2; weak D call: TRBD1 (5 bases). The V end was cut by 4 bases, the J end by 3 bases, with 12 bases between. This CDR3 is built from 14 residues. Per the germline V gene, CDR1 is MNHEY and CDR2 is SMNVEV (reference sequence). CDR3 region: CASSSPGFHYGYTF. CDR3 bases: TGTGCCAGCAGTTCTCCAGGGTTCCACTATGGCTACACCTTC.

The J gene is TRBJ1-2, the V gene TRBV7-3; the D gene is possibly TRBD1 (5 bases). This CDR3 region has 16 residues. V was cut by 2 bases and J by 2 bases, with 15 bases left in between. Germline CDR1 and CDR2: SGHTA and FQGTGA. CDR3: CASSLRWDDINYGYTF. As DNA, the CDR3 is TGTGCCAGCAGCTTACGGTGGGACGACATCAACTATGGCTACACCTTC.

This chain links TRBV27 with TRBJ2-7, with TRBD2 matching over 11 bases. The CDR3 length is 14 residues. The germline V gene encodes CDR1 MNHEY and CDR2 SMNVEV (reference sequence). Trimming removed 6 bases from V and 7 bases from J; junction bases left unmatched: 8. The CDR3 region is CASRILAGAREQYF. For the CDR3, the DNA is TGTGCCAGCAGGATACTAGCGGGAGCTCGGGAGCAGTACTTC.

V usage is TRBV19 and J usage is TRBJ2-2, with D possibly being TRBD2 (5 bases). CDR1 LNHDA and CDR2 SQIVND come from the germline V gene (reference sequence). The CDR3 contains 15 residues. Trimming pared 6 bases from V and 5 bases from J, leaving 16 bases between. CDR3 loop: CASRPGVEETGELFF. The CDR3 nucleotides are TGTGCCAGTAGGCCCGGGGTGGAGGAGACCGGGGAGCTGTTTTTT. The variable domain in full, with the rest retrieved from reference TRBV19 and TRBJ2-2, is DGGITQSPKYLFRKEGQNVTLSCEQNLNHDAMYWYRQDPGQGLRLIYYSQIVNDFQKGDIAEGYSVSREKKESFPLTVTSAQKNPTAFYLCASRPGVEETGELFFGEGSRLTVL.

The V gene is TRBV27, the J gene TRBJ2-1; D is ambiguous. Germline CDR1 reads MNHEY; CDR2 reads SMNVEV (reference sequence). This CDR3 is 13 amino acids long. Trimming removed 3 bases from V and 4 bases from J, with 7 bases in between. CDR3 bases: TGTGCCAGCAGTTTCGGGCGTTACAATGAGCAGTTCTTC. Protein product: CASSFGRYNEQFF.

The chain is built from TRBV19 and TRBJ1-5; perhaps TRBD1 as D (6 bases). The CDR3 covers 13 residues. V shed 6 bases and J shed 2 bases, with 8 bases lying between them. Germline CDR1 and CDR2: LNHDA and SQIVND (reference sequence). For the CDR3, the DNA is TGTGCCAGTAGATCAGGGGGCAATCAGCCCCAGCATTTT. It is translated as CASRSGGNQPQHF.